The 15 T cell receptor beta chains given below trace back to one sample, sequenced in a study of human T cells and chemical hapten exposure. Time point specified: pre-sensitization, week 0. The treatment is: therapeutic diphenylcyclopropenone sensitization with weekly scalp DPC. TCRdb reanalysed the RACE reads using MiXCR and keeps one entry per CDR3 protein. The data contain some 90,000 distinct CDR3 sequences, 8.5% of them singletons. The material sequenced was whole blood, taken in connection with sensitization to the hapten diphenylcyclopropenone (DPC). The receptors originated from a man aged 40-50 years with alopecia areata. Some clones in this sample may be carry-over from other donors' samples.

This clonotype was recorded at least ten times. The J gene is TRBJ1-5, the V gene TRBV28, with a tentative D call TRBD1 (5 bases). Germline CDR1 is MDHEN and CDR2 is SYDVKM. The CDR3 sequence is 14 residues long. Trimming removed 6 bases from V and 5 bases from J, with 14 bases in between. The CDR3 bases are TGTGCCAGCAGACCGGGGCCCGGGGATCAGCCCCAGCATTTT. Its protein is CASRPGPGDQPQHF. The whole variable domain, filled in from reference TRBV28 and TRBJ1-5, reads DVKVTQSSRYLVKRTGEKVFLECVQDMDHENMFWYRQDPGLGLRLIYFSYDVKMKEKGDIPEGYSVSREKKERFSLILESASTNQTSMYLCASRPGPGDQPQHFGDGTRLSIL.

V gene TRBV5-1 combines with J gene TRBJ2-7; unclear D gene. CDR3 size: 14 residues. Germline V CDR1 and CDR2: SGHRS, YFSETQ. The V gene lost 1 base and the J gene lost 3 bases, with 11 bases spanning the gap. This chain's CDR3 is CASSLLNGIYEQYF. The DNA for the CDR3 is TGCGCCAGCAGCTTGCTTAACGGTATCTACGAGCAGTACTTC.

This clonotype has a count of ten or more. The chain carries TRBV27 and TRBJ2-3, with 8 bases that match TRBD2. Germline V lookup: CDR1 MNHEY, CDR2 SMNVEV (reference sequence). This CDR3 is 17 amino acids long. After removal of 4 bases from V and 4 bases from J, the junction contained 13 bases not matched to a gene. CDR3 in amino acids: CASSSFSGTRTADTQYF. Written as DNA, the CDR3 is TGTGCCAGCAGTTCTTTTTCCGGGACTAGGACGGCAGATACGCAGTATTTT.

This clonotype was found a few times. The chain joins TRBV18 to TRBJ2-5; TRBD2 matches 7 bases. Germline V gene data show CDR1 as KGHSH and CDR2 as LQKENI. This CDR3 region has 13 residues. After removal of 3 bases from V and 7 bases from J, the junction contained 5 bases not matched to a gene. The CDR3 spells CASSPHRGGTQYF. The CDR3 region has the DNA TGTGCCAGCTCACCCCACCGCGGGGGGACCCAGTACTTC.

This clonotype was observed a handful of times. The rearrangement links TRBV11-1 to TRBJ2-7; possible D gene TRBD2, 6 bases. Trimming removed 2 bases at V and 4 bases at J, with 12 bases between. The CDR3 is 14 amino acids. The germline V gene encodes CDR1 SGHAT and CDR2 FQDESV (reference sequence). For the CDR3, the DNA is TGTGCCAGCAGCTTATCGGACTATGGTTACGAGCAGTACTTC. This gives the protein CASSLSDYGYEQYF.

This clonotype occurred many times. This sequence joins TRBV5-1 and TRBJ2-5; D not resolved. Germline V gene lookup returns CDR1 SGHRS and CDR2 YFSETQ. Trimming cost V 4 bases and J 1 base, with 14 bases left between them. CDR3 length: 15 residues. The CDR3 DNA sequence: TGCGCCAGCAGCCCGCCCCGAGGCGTCCAAGAGACCCAGTACTTC. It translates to CASSPPRGVQETQYF.

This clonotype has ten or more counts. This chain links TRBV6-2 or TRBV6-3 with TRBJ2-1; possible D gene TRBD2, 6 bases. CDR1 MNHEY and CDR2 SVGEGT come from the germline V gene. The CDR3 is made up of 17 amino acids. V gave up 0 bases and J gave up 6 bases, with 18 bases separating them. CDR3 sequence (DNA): TGTGCCAGCAGTTACTCGCCGCCCAGCGGGCTGTTCAATGAGCAGTTCTTC. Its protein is CASSYSPPSGLFNEQFF.

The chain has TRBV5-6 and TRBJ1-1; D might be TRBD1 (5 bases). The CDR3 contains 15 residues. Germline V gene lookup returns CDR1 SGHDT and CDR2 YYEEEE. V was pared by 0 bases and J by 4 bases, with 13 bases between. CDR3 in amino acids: CASSLGWGGATEAFF. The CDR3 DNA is TGTGCCAGCAGCTTGGGTTGGGGAGGGGCCACTGAAGCTTTCTTT.

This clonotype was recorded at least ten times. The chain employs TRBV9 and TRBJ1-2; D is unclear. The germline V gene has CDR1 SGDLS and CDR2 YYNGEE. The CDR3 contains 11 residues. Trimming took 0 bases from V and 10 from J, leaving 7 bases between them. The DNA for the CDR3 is TGTGCCAGCAGCGTAGGAGGAACCTACACCTTC. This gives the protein CASSVGGTYTF.

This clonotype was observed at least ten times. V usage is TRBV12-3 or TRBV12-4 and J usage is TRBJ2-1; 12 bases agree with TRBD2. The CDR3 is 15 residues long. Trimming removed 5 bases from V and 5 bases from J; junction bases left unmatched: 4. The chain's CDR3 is CASSPRTSGNNEQFF. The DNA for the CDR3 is TGTGCCAGCAGTCCACGGACTAGCGGGAACAATGAGCAGTTCTTC.

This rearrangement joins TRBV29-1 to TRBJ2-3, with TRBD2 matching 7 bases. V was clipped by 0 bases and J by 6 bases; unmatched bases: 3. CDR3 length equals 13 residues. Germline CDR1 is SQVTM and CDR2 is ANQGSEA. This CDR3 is CSVEETSADTQYF. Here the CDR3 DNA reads TGCAGCGTTGAAGAAACTAGCGCCGATACGCAGTATTTT.

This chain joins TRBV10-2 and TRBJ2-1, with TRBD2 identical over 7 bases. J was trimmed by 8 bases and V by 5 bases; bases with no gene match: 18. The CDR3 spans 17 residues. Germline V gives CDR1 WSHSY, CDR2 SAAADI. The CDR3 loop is CASSFLRSGGGPHEQFF. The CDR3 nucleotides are TGCGCCAGCAGTTTCCTGAGGAGTGGGGGAGGGCCCCATGAGCAGTTCTTC.

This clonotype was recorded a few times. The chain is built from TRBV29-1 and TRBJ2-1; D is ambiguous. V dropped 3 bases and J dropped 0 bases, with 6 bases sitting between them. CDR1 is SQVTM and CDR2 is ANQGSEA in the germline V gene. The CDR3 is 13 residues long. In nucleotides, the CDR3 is TGCAGCGTTGAGAAGAGCTCCTACAATGAGCAGTTCTTC. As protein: CSVEKSSYNEQFF.

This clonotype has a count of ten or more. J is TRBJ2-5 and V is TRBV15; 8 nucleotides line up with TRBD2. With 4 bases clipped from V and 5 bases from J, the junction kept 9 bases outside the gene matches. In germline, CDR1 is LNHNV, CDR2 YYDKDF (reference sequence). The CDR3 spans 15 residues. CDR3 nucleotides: TGTGCCACCAGCACGACCGGGACTAGTATGGAGACCCAGTACTTC. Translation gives CATSTTGTSMETQYF.

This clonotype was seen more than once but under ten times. The CDR3 DNA is TGTGCCAGCAGTTCGCCGGGACAGGGGGGTGTGGGCAATCAGCCCCAGCATTTT. Encoded protein: CASSSPGQGGVGNQPQHF. The chain recombines TRBV28 with TRBJ1-5; 11 bases fit TRBD1. Germline-derived CDR1 and CDR2 are MDHEN and SYDVKM. The CDR3 is made up of 18 amino acids. The trim removed 4 bases at V and 2 bases at J, leaving 10 bases unmatched.